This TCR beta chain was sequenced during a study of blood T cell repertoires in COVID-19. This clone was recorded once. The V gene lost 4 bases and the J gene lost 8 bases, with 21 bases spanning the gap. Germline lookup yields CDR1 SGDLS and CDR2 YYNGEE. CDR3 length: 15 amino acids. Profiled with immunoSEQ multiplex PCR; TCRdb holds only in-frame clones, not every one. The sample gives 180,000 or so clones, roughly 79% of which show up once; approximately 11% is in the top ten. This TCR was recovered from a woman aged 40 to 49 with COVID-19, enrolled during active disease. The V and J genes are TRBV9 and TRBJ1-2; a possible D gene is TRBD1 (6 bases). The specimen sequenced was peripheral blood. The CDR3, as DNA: TGTGCCAGCAGCCCCCCAGGGGCCCGAAGGGAGGGCTACACCTTC. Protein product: CASSPPGARREGYTF.